A single sample gave rise to the 8 T cell receptor beta chains below, sequenced in a study of blood T cell repertoires in COVID-19. TCRdb's table, derived via immunoSEQ multiplex PCR, lists solely in-frame clones and lacks some. The repertoire consists of about 55,000 clones, with approximately 89% occurring once and the leading ten covering around 15%. Sequenced sample: peripheral blood. Source of these receptors: a human donor in a cohort sampled during active COVID-19.

V usage is TRBV19 and J usage is TRBJ1-5, with D possibly being TRBD1 (5 bases). V lost 7 bases and J 5 bases, leaving 15 bases between the germline ends. Germline CDR1 reads LNHDA; CDR2 reads SQIVND (reference sequence). This CDR3 spans 14 amino acids. Here the CDR3 DNA reads TGTGCCAGTACCAGCGGGACGTCCTATCAGCCCCAGCATTTT. This translates into CASTSGTSYQPQHF.

The CDR3, as DNA: TGCGCCAGCAGCTCGGACATCTACGCAACTAATGAAAAACTGTTTTTT. Protein: CASSSDIYATNEKLFF. The chain links TRBV5-1 to TRBJ1-4, with TRBD1 as a possible D gene (5 bases). V lost 3 bases and J lost 0, with 12 bases in between. Germline CDR1 reads SGHRS; CDR2 reads YFSETQ. The CDR3 runs 16 residues.

J is TRBJ2-1 and V is TRBV29-1, with D possibly TRBD2 on 6 matching bases. This CDR3 contains 12 residues. Trimming took 3 bases from V and 7 from J, leaving 10 bases between them. Germline CDR1 and CDR2: SQVTM and ANQGSEA. The CDR3 region is CSVEGLLNEQFF. The CDR3 DNA reads as TGCAGCGTTGAGGGACTTCTAAATGAGCAGTTCTTC.

The rearrangement uses TRBV5-4 and TRBJ2-7; 7 bases agree with TRBD1. J gave up 2 bases and V 0 bases, and 5 bases lay outside the gene matches. The germline V gene has CDR1 SGHNT and CDR2 YYREEE (reference sequence). CDR3 size: 15 residues. The chain's CDR3 is CASSLGRQGAYEQYF. In nucleotides, the CDR3 is TGTGCCAGCAGCTTGGGGCGACAGGGCGCCTACGAGCAGTACTTC.

The gene calls are TRBV24-1 and TRBJ1-5; D is unresolved. The CDR3 is 14 amino acids. Germline assignment: CDR1 KGHDR and CDR2 SFDVKD. Trimming shortened V by 9 bases and J by 1 base, and 12 bases separated the two germline ends. The CDR3 DNA sequence: TGTGCCACCGCCGGTCCGGGGAGCAATCAGCCCCAGCATTTT. It is translated as CATAGPGSNQPQHF.

The chain links TRBV5-1 to TRBJ1-5; D gene ambiguous. The CDR3 runs 15 residues. V was shortened by 0 bases and J by 1 base, with 8 bases between the two germline ends. Germline-derived CDR1 and CDR2 are SGHRS and YFSETQ. The CDR3 DNA follows: TGCGCCAGCAGCTTGGACAGTTTGAGCAATCAGCCCCAGCATTTT. Amino acid sequence: CASSLDSLSNQPQHF.

The rearrangement links TRBV2 to TRBJ2-5; weak D call: TRBD1 (6 bases). This CDR3 contains 15 residues. The V gene's germline CDR1 is SNHLY and CDR2 FYNNEI. Trimming left V 8 bases short and J 2 bases short, with 18 bases between. CDR3 nucleotides: TGTGCCAGCTCGGGACAACCCTCACAACAAGAGACCCAGTACTTC. Translating it yields CASSGQPSQQETQYF.

The J gene is TRBJ1-4, the V gene TRBV7-2; D possibly corresponds to TRBD1 (5 bases). In germline, CDR1 is SGHTA, CDR2 FQGNSA. V lost 4 bases to trimming and J lost 5 bases, with 17 bases between them. CDR3 length: 16 residues. CDR3 nucleotides: TGTGCCAGCAGCTCTTTCCCGGGACTTGGGAATGAAAAACTGTTTTTT. Translated: CASSSFPGLGNEKLFF.